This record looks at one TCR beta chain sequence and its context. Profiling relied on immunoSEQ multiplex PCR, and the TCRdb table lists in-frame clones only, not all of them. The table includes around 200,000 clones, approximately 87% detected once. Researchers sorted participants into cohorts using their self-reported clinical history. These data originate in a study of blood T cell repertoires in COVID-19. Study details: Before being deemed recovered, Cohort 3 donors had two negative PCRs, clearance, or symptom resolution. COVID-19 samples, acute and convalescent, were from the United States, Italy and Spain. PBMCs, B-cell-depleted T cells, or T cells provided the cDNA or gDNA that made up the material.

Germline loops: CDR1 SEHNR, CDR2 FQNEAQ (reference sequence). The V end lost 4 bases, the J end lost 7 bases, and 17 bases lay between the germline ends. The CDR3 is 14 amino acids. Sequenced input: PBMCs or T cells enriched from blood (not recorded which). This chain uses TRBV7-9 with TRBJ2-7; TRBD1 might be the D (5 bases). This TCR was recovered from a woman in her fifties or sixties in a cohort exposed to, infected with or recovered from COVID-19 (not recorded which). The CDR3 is CASSSILGAREQYF. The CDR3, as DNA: TGTGCCAGCAGCTCGATTCTAGGGGCGCGGGAGCAGTACTTC.